This T cell receptor (beta chain) was sequenced for a study of OX40 agonist ivuxolimab in advanced cancers. Data came from immunoSEQ multiplex PCR; TCRdb stores just in-frame clones and leaves some out. This table has about 50,000 clones, about four fifths appearing once. V shed 3 bases and J shed 1 base, with 9 bases lying between them. The CDR3 runs 14 residues. The germline V gene encodes CDR1 SGHRS and CDR2 YFSETQ. This material consisted of CD4+ or CD8+ T cells sorted from blood, taken in a trial of the OX40 agonist ivuxolimab. The TCR originated in an adult with an advanced solid tumor such as melanoma, head and neck, liver or kidney cancer. The J gene is TRBJ2-3, the V gene TRBV5-1; D unclear. The CDR3 coding sequence is TGCGCCAGCAGCTCGGTCTCAGGCACAGATACGCAGTATTTT. It specifies CASSSVSGTDTQYF.